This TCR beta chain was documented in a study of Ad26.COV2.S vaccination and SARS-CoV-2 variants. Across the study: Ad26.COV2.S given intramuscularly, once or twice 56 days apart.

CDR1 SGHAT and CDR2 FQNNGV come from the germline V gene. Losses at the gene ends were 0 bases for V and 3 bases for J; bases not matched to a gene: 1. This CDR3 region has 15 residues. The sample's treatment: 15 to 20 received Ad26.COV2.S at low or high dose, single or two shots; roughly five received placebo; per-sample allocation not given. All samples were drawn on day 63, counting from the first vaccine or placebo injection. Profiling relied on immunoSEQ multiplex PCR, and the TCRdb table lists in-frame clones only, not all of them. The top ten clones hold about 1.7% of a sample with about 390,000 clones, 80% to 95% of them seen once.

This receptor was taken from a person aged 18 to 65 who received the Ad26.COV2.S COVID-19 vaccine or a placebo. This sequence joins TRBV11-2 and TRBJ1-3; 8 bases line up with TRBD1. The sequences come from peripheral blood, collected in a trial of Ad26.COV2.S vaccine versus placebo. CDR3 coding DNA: TGTGCCAGCAGCTTAGAAACAGGGGGTGGAAACACCATATATTTT. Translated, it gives CASSLETGGGNTIYF.